The clone carrying this T cell receptor (beta chain) was seen a few times. TCRdb re-derived calls from the 5' RACE reads in MiXCR, one entry per CDR3 protein. The sample holds some 210,000 distinct CDR3 sequences, 10% seen once. The CDR3 loop spans 15 amino acids. Germline V gene data show CDR1 as SGHTA and CDR2 as FQGTGA. J lost 7 bases, V lost 5 bases, and 9 bases had no gene match. The sample belongs to a study of T-cell memory formation after mild COVID-19. This clonotype was obtained from a man between 18 and 29 years old who had mild COVID-19 (a few samples of this study predate the infection). Cell type and time point are not known. The specimen was PBMCs or a T cell subset sorted from them (not recorded which). The gene calls are TRBV7-3 and TRBJ2-2; 8 bases match TRBD2. In DNA form, the CDR3 reads TGTGCCAGCAGCCTCGCGGGGGGACGCGACGGGGAGCTGTTTTTT. Its translation is CASSLAGGRDGELFF.